The 20 T cell receptor beta chains given below trace back to one sample, sequenced in a study of esophageal squamous cell carcinoma under preoperative chemotherapy. TCRdb ran MiXCR on the PCR reads and lists one entry per CDR3 protein. The profile shows 30,000 or so distinct CDR3 sequences, roughly 52% of them singletons. Indicated time point: after preoperative PTX-NDP chemotherapy. The sample was taken from a patient given preoperative chemotherapy. The receptors stem from a human donor with esophageal squamous cell carcinoma. The donor label of this sample is uncertain.

This clonotype occurred a few times. The chain couples TRBV6-1 to TRBJ2-3; D may be TRBD1 or TRBD2 (6 bases each). The J call may be in error: the DNA end matches TRBJ2-5 better. CDR3 size: 16 residues. Germline V CDR1 and CDR2: MNHNS, SASEGT. CDR3 coding DNA: TGTGCCAGCGGGGGCAACGGGGGCGGCGGGGCAGATACCCAGTACTTC. It yields the protein CASGGNGGGGADTQYF.

This chain joins TRBV4-1 and TRBJ1-6; D perhaps matches TRBD1 (5 bases). Trimming cost V 1 base and J 9 bases, with 16 bases left between them. The CDR3 spans 16 residues. Germline CDR1 and CDR2: MGHRA and YSYEKL. The CDR3 sequence: CASSQVIGTVGSPLHF. CDR3 nucleotides: TGCGCCAGCAGCCAAGTGATTGGGACGGTCGGTTCACCCCTCCACTTT.

This chain connects TRBV7-8 to TRBJ1-2; unclear D gene. Trimming left V 5 bases short and J 5 bases short, with 12 bases between. The CDR3 runs 13 residues. Germline CDR1 SGHVS, CDR2 FQNEAQ. The CDR3 DNA follows: TGTGCCAGCAGCCCGGGCCTGACTTATGGCTACACCTTC. This encodes CASSPGLTYGYTF.

This clonotype was found many times. The chain combines TRBV12-5 with TRBJ2-3, with D possibly called TRBD1 or TRBD2 (5 bases each). This CDR3 has 14 amino acids. V was pared by 7 bases and J by 2 bases, with 13 bases between. From germline, CDR1 is LGHNT and CDR2 FRNRAP. DNA of the CDR3: TGTGCTAGTGCCTTTGGGACCGACACAGATACGCAGTATTTT. Its translation is CASAFGTDTDTQYF.

The chain uses TRBV19 and TRBJ2-3; 7 nucleotides agree with TRBD1. CDR1 is LNHDA and CDR2 is SQIVND in the germline V gene (reference sequence). V lost 6 bases and J lost 3; bases outside the gene matches: 9. The CDR3 extends over 15 amino acids. The CDR3 sequence: CASSTGTALTDTQYF. The DNA of the CDR3 is TGTGCCAGTAGCACCGGGACAGCACTTACAGATACGCAGTATTTT.

On this clonotype itself: An end of the junction does not agree with germline; a read error may underlie this. This rearrangement joins TRBV7-3 to TRBJ2-3, with D maybe TRBD2 (6 bases). The CDR3 contains 17 residues. Germline V gene lookup returns CDR1 SGHTA and CDR2 FQGTGA. CDR3 coding DNA: TGTGCCAGGAGCCGCAAACCGGGGCGGGGAGCCAGAAACACGCAGTATTTC. This encodes CARSRKPGRGARNTQYF.

This clonotype has a single count. At one boundary the junction diverges from the germline segment, which might be a read error. Written as DNA, the CDR3 is TGCGGCGGCTCGGCGCGGTGGGCCAAAAACACTCAGTACTTC. This sequence encodes CGGSARWAKNTQYF. V usage is TRBV7-6 and J usage is TRBJ2-4; D not certain. CDR1 and CDR2 (germline): SGHVS, FNYEAQ. The CDR3 consists of 14 residues.

As regards this clonotype: Compared with germline, one end of the junction differs, possibly owing to a read error. V usage is TRBV12-3 or TRBV12-4 and J usage is TRBJ2-3; TRBD1 is a possible D gene (6 bases). The J call may be wrong; the DNA end is better matched by TRBJ2-4. CDR3 length equals 12 residues. CDR3 nucleotide sequence: TGTGCGAGCAGGTGCGCCGGGGACACTCAGTACTTC. It specifies CASRCAGDTQYF.

Comment on this clonotype: A read error may account for a junction end that differs from germline. The rearrangement uses TRBV12-3 or TRBV12-4 and TRBJ2-4; TRBD1 or TRBD2 may be the D gene (5 bases each). The CDR3 contains 16 residues. CDR3 coding DNA: TGTGCCAGCAGCACTACGGGGCGGTGGGCCACAGACATGCAGTATTTC. It codes for CASSTTGRWATDMQYF.

The chain carries TRBV7-8 and TRBJ2-2; D tentatively fits TRBD1 or TRBD2 (5 bases each). Germline lookup yields CDR1 SGHVS and CDR2 FQNEAQ. The CDR3 runs to 16 residues. V lost 5 bases to trimming and J lost 13 bases, with 26 bases between them. CDR3 coding DNA: TGTGCCAGCAGCGGCCTCGGGGCGGCGAGCACCGGGACGCTGTTTTTT. It translates to CASSGLGAASTGTLFF.

This clonotype was seen at least ten times. This chain uses TRBV7-8 with TRBJ1-5, with no clear D. Germline V lookup: CDR1 SGHVS, CDR2 FQNEAQ. V lost 5 bases and J lost 4, with 9 bases in between. The CDR3 runs 13 residues. The CDR3 DNA reads TGTGCCAGCAGCCGCAGTTCAAATCAGCCCCAGCATTTT. It specifies CASSRSSNQPQHF.

The chain uses TRBV6-1 and TRBJ2-1; the D gene is possibly TRBD1 (5 bases). The CDR3 is 11 residues long. The V end lost 7 bases, the J end lost 4 bases, and 5 bases lay between the germline ends. Germline V gene lookup returns CDR1 MNHNS and CDR2 SASEGT. The DNA of the CDR3 is TGTGCCAGCAAGGGGTACAATGAGCAGTTCTTC. Its protein product is CASKGYNEQFF.

The rearrangement links TRBV10-3 to TRBJ2-3; TRBD2 matches 7 bases. The assigned J gene may be wrong: the sequence end matches TRBJ2-5 better. This CDR3 has 13 residues. Germline V lookup: CDR1 ENHRY, CDR2 SYGVKD. The CDR3 region has the DNA TGTGGGCGCGGGGGAGGAGGCCCAGATACCCAGTACTTC. As protein: CGRGGGGPDTQYF.

By proportion, this clonotype is medium-sized. The chain has TRBV7-2 and TRBJ2-5; D is perhaps TRBD2 (5 bases). Per germline, CDR1 SGHTA and CDR2 FQGNSA. The V end was cut by 1 base, the J end by 2 bases, with 11 bases between. This CDR3 is 15 amino acids long. The CDR3 loop reads CASSLDPGVQETQYF. The CDR3 coding sequence is TGTGCCAGCAGCTTAGATCCCGGGGTTCAAGAGACCCAGTACTTC. Drawing the rest from reference TRBV7-2 and TRBJ2-5, the complete variable domain is GAGVSQSPSNKVTEKGKDVELRCDPISGHTALYWYRQSLGQGLEFLIYFQGNSAPDKSGLPSDRFSAERTGGSVSTLTIQRTQQEDSAVYLCASSLDPGVQETQYFGPGTRLLVL.

About this clonotype itself: The germline gene is not matched at one end of the junction; a read error may be the cause. This chain joins TRBV7-6 and TRBJ2-3, with D possibly called TRBD1 or TRBD2 (5 bases each). The CDR3 runs 14 residues. From germline, CDR1 is SGHVS and CDR2 FNYEAQ. CDR3 residues: CRSSSLGVTDTQYF. DNA for the CDR3: TGTCGCAGCAGCTCGCTGGGGGTCACAGATACGCAGTACTTT.

This sequence joins TRBV7-9 and TRBJ2-3, with D possibly matching TRBD2 (6 bases). The J call is in doubt because the DNA end fits TRBJ2-7 better. Per the germline V gene, CDR1 is SEHNR and CDR2 is FQNEAQ (reference sequence). The CDR3 totals 15 residues. The CDR3 here is CAAGFGAAGTETQYF. The CDR3 nucleotides read TGTGCCGCGGGGTTCGGGGCCGCGGGCACAGAGACGCAGTACTTC.

This clonotype was observed a few times. The rearrangement joins TRBV4-2 to TRBJ2-7; D remains ambiguous. The CDR3 has 16 amino acids. V was cut by 0 bases and J by 0 bases, with 12 bases left in between. The germline gives CDR1 LGHNA, CDR2 YNFKEQ. The CDR3 DNA reads TGTGCCAGCAGCCAAGAATGGGCTGAGAGCTCCTACGAGCAGTACTTC. It codes for CASSQEWAESSYEQYF.

The V gene is TRBV12-3 or TRBV12-4, the J gene TRBJ2-5; TRBD2 aligns across 10 bases. The J call is doubtful: the DNA matches TRBJ2-7 better. This CDR3 contains 14 residues. CDR3 coding DNA: TGTGCCAGCAGGGCTAGCGGGAGCAGTGGCGAGCAGTACTTC. It codes for CASRASGSSGEQYF.

The rearrangement joins TRBV6-1 to TRBJ2-5; D is perhaps TRBD1 (6 bases). The J call may be in error: the DNA end matches TRBJ2-7 better. The CDR3 has 15 amino acids. CDR1 and CDR2 from the germline V gene are MNHNS and SASEGT. CDR3 bases: TGTGCCAGCAGTAAATGGACAGCCACCTCCTACGAGCAGTACTTC. Protein sequence: CASSKWTATSYEQYF.

To note about this clonotype: One end of the junction is discordant with germline, which a read error may explain. The V and J genes are TRBV6-1 and TRBJ2-3; D perhaps matches TRBD1 (7 bases). The CDR3 loop spans 15 amino acids. The V gene's germline CDR1 is MNHNS and CDR2 SASEGT. The CDR3 DNA reads as TGTTCCAGGGGGGTCGGGGCGCGAGACCAAGATACGCAGTATTTT. Amino acids: CSRGVGARDQDTQYF.